This entry features one TCR beta chain sequence. The antigen is unknown. This sample is part of a study of Ad26.COV2.S vaccination and SARS-CoV-2 variants. Whole-study context: Each vaccinee took Ad26.COV2.S intramuscularly, once or twice 56 days apart.

The CDR3 loop spans 13 amino acids. Deletions cut 2 bases from V and 6 bases from J, with 11 bases between. Germline CDR1 MNHNY, CDR2 SVGAGI (reference sequence). Study findings and constraints: Following vaccination, spike-specific CD8+ and CD4+ T cell responses reportedly exhibited substantial breadth. From the TCR breadth and depth analyses, total T cell responses may have been underestimated.

TCRdb's copy holds only in-frame clones and misses some; the assay was immunoSEQ multiplex PCR. The data contain about 480,000 clones, roughly 89% of them singletons. The sample's treatment: roughly 18 received Ad26.COV2.S at low or high dose, single or two shots; 5 received placebo; per-sample allocation not given. Each sample was drawn 63 days after the first injection (of vaccine or placebo). This clonotype was sampled from a person aged 18 to 59 who received the Ad26.COV2.S COVID-19 vaccine or a placebo. The rearrangement links TRBV6-6 to TRBJ2-7; D might be TRBD1 (6 bases). The sequenced sample was peripheral blood, obtained in a trial of Ad26.COV2.S vaccine versus placebo. The CDR3 DNA is TGTGCCAGCAGTTACGGGGGCTGGGGCGAGCAGTACTTC. This sequence encodes CASSYGGWGEQYF.